This TCR beta chain comes out of a study of shared clonotypes between healthy human individuals. Sequenced by immunoSEQ multiplex PCR; TCRdb stores in-frame clones only, minus some. The table shows just over 2,000,000 clones, with about 95% occurring only once. The receptor's source is a man aged 18-30 years in good health. What was sequenced was naive CD4+ T cells sorted from blood. Subset defined: CD45RA+ positively selected.

CDR3 nucleotide sequence: TGCGCCAGCAGCCAAGAAATGGGACTTAACTATGGCTACACCTTC. Translated, it gives CASSQEMGLNYGYTF. The chain has TRBV4-3 and TRBJ1-2; perhaps TRBD1 as D (5 bases). There are 15 residues in the CDR3. Germline assignment: CDR1 LGHNA and CDR2 YSLEER. Trimming stripped 0 bases from V and 1 base from J, with 9 bases between.